Below are 20 T cell receptor beta chains sequenced from a single sample in a study of T cells in Graves' hyperthyroidism and ophthalmopathy (dated by TCRdb to between 2018 and 2021). The receptor library was made with multiplex PCR. TCRdb lists the instrument as Illumina HiSeq 2000. TCR beta CDR3 regions were amplified from RNA transcripts. For the first round of RT-PCR on the TCR CDR3, the HTBI primer set was used together with the Qiagen OneStep RT-PCR kit. In TCRdb, the public reads were trimmed at Q25 with fastp and aligned with MiXCR, with productive beta chains retained. Each CDR3 protein gets just one entry, which takes the most common genes and DNA from the rows behind it. This sample lists almost 250,000 distinct CDR3 sequences; roughly 22% were detected once. About 40% of the sample rests with the top ten. The sample was blood. The receptors here all came from a woman aged 40 to 50 with Graves' ophthalmopathy.

This clonotype was counted at least ten times. The gene calls are TRBV10-1 and TRBJ2-7; the match to TRBD1 covers 9 bases. Germline values: CDR1 WNHNN, CDR2 SYGVQD (reference sequence). This CDR3 has 14 amino acids. After removal of 6 bases from V and 6 bases from J, the junction contained 9 bases not matched to a gene. The CDR3 region has the DNA TGCGCCAGCAGCCCGGGACAGGGACGAGTCGAGCAGTACTTC. It codes for CASSPGQGRVEQYF.

This clonotype was counted at least ten times. This chain links TRBV30 with TRBJ2-7; possibly TRBD1 for D (6 bases). Trimming cost V 8 bases and J 1 base, with 15 bases left between them. The CDR3 runs 13 residues. CDR1 and CDR2 (germline): GTSNPN, SVGIG (reference sequence). The CDR3 spells CARRTANSYEQYF. The CDR3 nucleotides read TGTGCCAGAAGGACAGCAAATTCCTACGAGCAGTACTTC.

A word on this clonotype: One junction end disagrees with the germline gene, perhaps due to a read error. V gene TRBV28 combines with J gene TRBJ2-2; weak D call: TRBD2 (5 bases). The CDR3 loop spans 13 amino acids. CDR1 is MDHEN and CDR2 is SYDVKM in the germline V gene. The CDR3 region is CASHDYNTGELFF. In nucleotides, the CDR3 is TGTGCCAGCCATGACTACAACACCGGGGAACTGTTTTTT.

This clonotype was counted many times. This chain links TRBV19 with TRBJ1-1; TRBD1 matches at 7 bases. The CDR3 is made up of 14 amino acids. Germline V lookup: CDR1 LNHDA, CDR2 SQIVND (reference sequence). The J segment lost 5 bases and the V segment lost 6 bases, leaving 9 bases of the junction unmatched. This CDR3 is CASRTGTDPTEAFF. The CDR3 nucleotides read TGTGCCAGTAGGACCGGGACAGATCCTACTGAAGCTTTCTTT.

This clonotype was recorded at least ten times. This chain uses TRBV2 with TRBJ2-5; TRBD1 matches 7 bases. Trimming took 7 bases from V and 4 from J; bases not matched to a gene: 12. This CDR3 is built from 15 residues. The germline V gene encodes CDR1 SNHLY and CDR2 FYNNEI. The CDR3 nucleotides are TGTGCCAGCAAGGTGGACAGGCCGACAGGAGAGACCCAGTACTTC. Its translation: CASKVDRPTGETQYF.

This clonotype has a handful of counts. The chain has TRBV28 and TRBJ1-1, with TRBD1 as a possible D gene (6 bases). Germline CDR1 reads MDHEN; CDR2 reads SYDVKM. V dropped 2 bases and J dropped 8 bases, with 12 bases sitting between them. This CDR3 contains 13 residues. The CDR3 spells CASSLAGANEAFF. In DNA form, the CDR3 reads TGTGCCAGCAGTTTAGCAGGGGCTAACGAAGCTTTCTTT.

This clonotype has ten or more counts. The V call is TRBV2, the J call TRBJ2-7; 9 bases fit TRBD1. The CDR3 is 20 amino acids. Germline trimming cut 4 bases from V and 0 bases from J; bases unmatched to any gene: 19. Germline assignment: CDR1 SNHLY and CDR2 FYNNEI. CDR3 coding DNA: TGTGCCAGCAGTGCGGATAGGGGGTACTCGGACAGGGGTCGCTCCTACGAGCAGTACTTC. This translates into CASSADRGYSDRGRSYEQYF.

There are many counts of this clonotype. The V and J genes are TRBV7-3 and TRBJ2-2; 8 bases fit TRBD1. This CDR3 is built from 17 residues. The germline V gene has CDR1 SGHTA and CDR2 FQGTGA. The junction had 9 bases not matched to a gene; V was cut back by 3 bases and J by 3 bases. The CDR3 sequence: CASSFMTGEVDTGELFF. Here the CDR3 DNA reads TGTGCCAGCAGCTTTATGACAGGGGAGGTTGACACCGGGGAGCTGTTTTTT.

In its sample, this clonotype was seen a few times. The chain is built from TRBV6-1 and TRBJ2-2; no definite D call. This CDR3 has 14 amino acids. V was trimmed by 6 bases and J by 2 bases, leaving 10 bases between them. Germline CDR1 and CDR2: MNHNS and SASEGT. For the CDR3, the DNA is TGTGCCAGCAGCGGATCGCGCAACACCGGGGAGCTGTTTTTT. Translated, it gives CASSGSRNTGELFF.

This clonotype was seen ten or more times. CDR3 in amino acids: CASSLAGTGRETQYF. In DNA, the CDR3 is TGTGCCAGCAGCTTAGCAGGGACAGGACGCGAGACCCAGTACTTC. The chain carries TRBV7-8 and TRBJ2-5, with 8 bases lining up with TRBD1. Germline V gene data show CDR1 as SGHVS and CDR2 as FQNEAQ. The CDR3 has 15 amino acids. With V trimmed by 0 bases and J by 5 bases, 5 bases remained unmatched.

This clonotype has more than one count but fewer than ten. V gene TRBV2 combines with J gene TRBJ2-5; D perhaps matches TRBD2 (6 bases). The V and J ends lost 4 bases and 2 bases respectively, with 14 bases between them. Germline V lookup: CDR1 SNHLY, CDR2 FYNNEI. CDR3 size: 15 residues. CDR3 bases: TGTGCCAGCAGTGTGCGGGGAGGCCTTCAAGAGACCCAGTACTTC. This codes for CASSVRGGLQETQYF.

This clonotype was observed at least ten times. The V gene is TRBV5-1, the J gene TRBJ1-1; D possibly corresponds to TRBD1 (6 bases). Per the germline V gene, CDR1 is SGHRS and CDR2 is YFSETQ. This CDR3 has 15 residues. V was shortened by 0 bases and J by 3 bases, with 12 bases between the two germline ends. CDR3 sequence: CASSLAAGAHTEAFF. CDR3 in DNA: TGCGCCAGCAGCTTGGCCGCGGGGGCGCACACTGAAGCTTTCTTT.

This chain joins TRBV6-2 or TRBV6-3 and TRBJ2-7; weak D call: TRBD2 (6 bases). The CDR3 sequence is 13 residues long. V was pared by 2 bases and J by 3 bases, with 8 bases between. Germline values: CDR1 MNHEY, CDR2 SVGEGT. The CDR3 nucleotides are TGTGCCAGCAGTTACCCGGGAGTCTACGAGCAGTACTTC. Translation gives CASSYPGVYEQYF.

This clonotype was seen at least ten times. The chain carries TRBV20-1 and TRBJ2-3; 7 bases align to TRBD1. V lost 0 bases and J lost 2; bases outside the gene matches: 8. In germline, CDR1 is DFQATT, CDR2 SNEGSKA (reference sequence). There are 16 residues in the CDR3. CDR3 sequence reads: CSARDPGQRFTDTQYF. The CDR3 coding sequence is TGCAGTGCTAGAGATCCGGGACAGCGGTTCACAGATACGCAGTATTTT.

This clonotype came up many times. V gene TRBV12-3 or TRBV12-4 combines with J gene TRBJ2-1, with TRBD2 matching 8 bases. J lost 4 bases, V lost 2 bases, and 10 bases had no gene match. The CDR3 contains 17 residues. The DNA for the CDR3 is TGTGCCAGCAGTTTACGTGGAGCGGGGGCGGAATACAATGAGCAGTTCTTC. Translating gives CASSLRGAGAEYNEQFF.

This clonotype was recorded many times. J is TRBJ1-2 and V is TRBV29-1; 7 bases are shared with TRBD1. V was pared by 4 bases and J by 3 bases, with 2 bases of the junction left unmatched. CDR1 and CDR2 from the germline V gene are SQVTM and ANQGSEA. CDR3 size: 12 residues. CDR3 sequence (DNA): TGCAGCGTTGGAGGGGGCGACTATGGCTACACCTTC. This sequence encodes CSVGGGDYGYTF.

The sample holds many counts of this clonotype. The J gene is TRBJ2-4, the V gene TRBV30; D ambiguous. V was shortened by 3 bases and J by 3 bases, with 9 bases between the two germline ends. CDR1 and CDR2 from the germline V gene are GTSNPN and SVGIG (reference sequence). CDR3 size: 13 residues. CDR3 coding DNA: TGTGCCTGGAGGGGCCCGGGCAAAAACATTCAGTACTTC. It yields the protein CAWRGPGKNIQYF. The variable domain in full, with the rest retrieved from reference TRBV30 and TRBJ2-4, is SQTIHQWPATLVQPVGSPLSLECTVEGTSNPNLYWYRQAAGRGLQLLFYSVGIGQISSEVPQNLSASRPQDRQFILSSKKLLLSDSGFYLCAWRGPGKNIQYFGAGTRLSVL.

This clonotype has ten or more counts. The gene calls are TRBV29-1 and TRBJ2-2; 7 nucleotides line up with TRBD1. The CDR3 extends over 15 amino acids. The trim removed 3 bases at V and 3 bases at J, leaving 7 bases unmatched. CDR1 is SQVTM and CDR2 is ANQGSEA in the germline V gene. The CDR3 is CSVDGTGEYTGELFF. CDR3 DNA: TGCAGCGTTGATGGAACAGGGGAGTACACCGGGGAGCTGTTTTTT.

This clonotype was detected ten times or more. The chain uses TRBV30 and TRBJ1-2, with TRBD1 matching 12 bases. The CDR3 has 15 amino acids. Trimming took 2 bases from V and 6 from J; bases not matched to a gene: 7. Germline V gives CDR1 GTSNPN, CDR2 SVGIG (reference sequence). The CDR3 coding sequence is TGTGCCTGGAGTCCAGGGACAGGGGGCCTGGATGGCTACACCTTC. As protein: CAWSPGTGGLDGYTF.

The table lists this clonotype with many counts. The chain has TRBV6-1 and TRBJ2-7, with 8 bases identical to TRBD1. This CDR3 is built from 15 residues. The germline CDR1 and CDR2 sequences are MNHNS and SASEGT. V shed 7 bases and J 2 bases; nucleotides not matched to a gene: 10. The CDR3 DNA follows: TGTGCCAGCAATACCTCACCGGACAGGGCCTACGAGCAGTACTTC. Translated: CASNTSPDRAYEQYF.